This T cell receptor beta chain was documented in a study of blood T cell repertoires in COVID-19. Background on the study: Both acute and convalescent COVID-19 samples were obtained from the United States, Italy and Spain. PBMCs, B-cell-depleted T cells, or T cells were the source of the cDNA or gDNA that made up the material.

As originally analysed: For nucleated cells, counts were estimated from reference gene primer amplification. Some clones are missing from TCRdb's copy, which holds only in-frame ones; the method was immunoSEQ multiplex PCR. The DNA gave D and trimming, while V, J and clone size come from that table. The sample shows roughly 200,000 clones, about 85% of them seen only once. The V segment lost 5 bases and the J segment 5 bases; nucleotides outside the gene matches: 9. The CDR3 is 16 amino acids. The germline V gene has CDR1 LGHDT and CDR2 YNNKEL (reference sequence). Sequencing used peripheral blood. This sequence was found in a man aged 65 to 79 with acute or convalescent COVID-19. The gene calls are TRBV3-1 (or the pseudogene TRBV3-2) and TRBJ2-1; 10 nucleotides line up with TRBD2. The CDR3 region is CASSNLAGDFHNEQFF. CDR3 DNA: TGTGCCAGCAGCAATCTAGCGGGAGATTTCCACAATGAGCAGTTCTTC.